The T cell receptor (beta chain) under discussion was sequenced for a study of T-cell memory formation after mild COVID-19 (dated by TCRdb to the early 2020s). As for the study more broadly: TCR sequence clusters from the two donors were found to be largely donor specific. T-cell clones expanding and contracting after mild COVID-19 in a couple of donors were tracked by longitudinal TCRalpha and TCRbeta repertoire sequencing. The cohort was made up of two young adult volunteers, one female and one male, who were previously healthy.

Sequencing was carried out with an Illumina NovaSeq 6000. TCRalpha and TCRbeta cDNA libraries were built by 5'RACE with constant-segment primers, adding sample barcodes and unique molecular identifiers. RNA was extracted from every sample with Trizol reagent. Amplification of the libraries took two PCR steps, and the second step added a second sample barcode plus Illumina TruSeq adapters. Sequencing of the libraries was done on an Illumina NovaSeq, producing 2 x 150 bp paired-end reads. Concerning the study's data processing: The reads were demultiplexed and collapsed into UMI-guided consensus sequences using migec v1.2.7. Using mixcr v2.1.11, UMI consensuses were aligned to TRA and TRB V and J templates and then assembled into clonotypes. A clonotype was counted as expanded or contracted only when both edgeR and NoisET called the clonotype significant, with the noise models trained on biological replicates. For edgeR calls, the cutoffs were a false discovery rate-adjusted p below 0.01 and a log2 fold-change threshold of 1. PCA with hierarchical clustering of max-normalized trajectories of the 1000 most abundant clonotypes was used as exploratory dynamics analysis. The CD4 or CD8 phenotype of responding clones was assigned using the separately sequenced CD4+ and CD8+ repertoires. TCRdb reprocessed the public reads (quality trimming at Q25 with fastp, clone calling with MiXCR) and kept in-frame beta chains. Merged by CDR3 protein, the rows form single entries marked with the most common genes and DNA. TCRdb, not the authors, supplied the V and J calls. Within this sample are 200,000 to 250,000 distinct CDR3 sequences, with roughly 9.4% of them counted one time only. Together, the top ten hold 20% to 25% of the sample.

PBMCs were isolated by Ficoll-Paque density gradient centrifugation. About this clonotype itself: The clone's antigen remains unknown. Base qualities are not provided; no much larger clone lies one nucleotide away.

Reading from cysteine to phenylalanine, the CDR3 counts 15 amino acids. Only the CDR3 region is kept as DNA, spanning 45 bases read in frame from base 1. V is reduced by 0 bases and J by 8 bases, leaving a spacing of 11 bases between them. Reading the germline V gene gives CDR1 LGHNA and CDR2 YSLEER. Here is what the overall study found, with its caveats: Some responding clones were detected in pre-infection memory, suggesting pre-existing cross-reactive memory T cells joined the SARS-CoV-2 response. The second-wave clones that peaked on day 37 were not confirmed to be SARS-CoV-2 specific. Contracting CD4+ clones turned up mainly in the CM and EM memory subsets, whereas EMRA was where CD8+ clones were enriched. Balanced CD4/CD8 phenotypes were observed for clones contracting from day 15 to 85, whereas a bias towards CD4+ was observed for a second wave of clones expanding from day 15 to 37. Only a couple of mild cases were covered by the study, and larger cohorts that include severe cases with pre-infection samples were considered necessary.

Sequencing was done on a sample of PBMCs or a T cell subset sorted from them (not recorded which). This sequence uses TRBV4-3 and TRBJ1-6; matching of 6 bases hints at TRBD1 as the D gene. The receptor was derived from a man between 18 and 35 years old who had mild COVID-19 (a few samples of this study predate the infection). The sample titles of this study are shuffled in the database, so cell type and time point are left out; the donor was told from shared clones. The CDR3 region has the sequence CASSQEGHSYSPLHF. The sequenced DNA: TGCGCCAGCAGCCAAGAGGGACATTCTTATTCACCCCTCCACTTT.